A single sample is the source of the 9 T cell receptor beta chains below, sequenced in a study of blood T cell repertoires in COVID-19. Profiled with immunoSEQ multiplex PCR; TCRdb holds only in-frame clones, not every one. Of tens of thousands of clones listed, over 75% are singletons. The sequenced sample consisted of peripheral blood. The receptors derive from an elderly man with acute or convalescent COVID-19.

The CDR3 DNA reads TGTGCCAGCAGCCCAGCGGGGGGGGGAGCCCTTACGGATACGCAGTATTTT. Its translation: CASSPAGGGALTDTQYF. The chain joins TRBV5-6 to TRBJ2-3; TRBD2 aligns across 10 bases. V was clipped by 4 bases and J by 6 bases; unmatched bases: 14. The CDR3 contains 17 residues. Germline CDR1 and CDR2: SGHDT and YYEEEE.

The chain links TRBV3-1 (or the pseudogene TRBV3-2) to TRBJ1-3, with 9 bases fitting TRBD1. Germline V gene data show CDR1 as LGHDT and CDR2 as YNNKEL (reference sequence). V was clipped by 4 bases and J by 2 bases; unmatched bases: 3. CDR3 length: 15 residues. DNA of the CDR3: TGTGCCAGCAGCCCCGGGACAGGGACTGGAAACACCATATATTTT. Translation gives CASSPGTGTGNTIYF.

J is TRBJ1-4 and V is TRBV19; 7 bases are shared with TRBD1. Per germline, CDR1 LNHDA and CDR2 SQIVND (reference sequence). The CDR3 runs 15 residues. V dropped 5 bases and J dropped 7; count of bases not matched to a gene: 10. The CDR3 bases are TGTGCCAGTAGTCCGCGACAGGGAAGGAGTGAAAAACTGTTTTTT. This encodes CASSPRQGRSEKLFF.

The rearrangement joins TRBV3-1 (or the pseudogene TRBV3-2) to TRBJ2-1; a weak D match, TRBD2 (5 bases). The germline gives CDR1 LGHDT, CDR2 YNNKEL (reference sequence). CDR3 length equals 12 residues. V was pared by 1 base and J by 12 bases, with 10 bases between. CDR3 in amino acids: CASSQGRRGQFF. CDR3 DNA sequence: TGTGCCAGCAGCCAAGGTCGTCGGGGGCAGTTCTTC.

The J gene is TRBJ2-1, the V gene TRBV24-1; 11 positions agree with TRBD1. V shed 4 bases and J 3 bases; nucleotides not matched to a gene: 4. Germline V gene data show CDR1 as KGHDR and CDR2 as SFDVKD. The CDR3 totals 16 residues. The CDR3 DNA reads TGTGCCACCAGTGAACGGGACAGGGGGAGCTACAATGAGCAGTTCTTC. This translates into CATSERDRGSYNEQFF.

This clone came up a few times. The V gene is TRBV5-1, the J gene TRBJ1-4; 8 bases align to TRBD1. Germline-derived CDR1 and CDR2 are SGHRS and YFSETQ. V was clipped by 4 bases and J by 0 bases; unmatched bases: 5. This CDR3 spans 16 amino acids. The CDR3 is CASSMGQAATNEKLFF. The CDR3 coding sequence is TGCGCCAGCAGCATGGGACAGGCGGCAACTAATGAAAAACTGTTTTTT.

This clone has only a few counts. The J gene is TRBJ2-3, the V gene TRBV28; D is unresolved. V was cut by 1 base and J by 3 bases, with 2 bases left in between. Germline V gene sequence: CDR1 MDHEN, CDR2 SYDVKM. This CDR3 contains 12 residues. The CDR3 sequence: CASSLSTDTQYF. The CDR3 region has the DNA TGTGCCAGCAGTTTATCAACAGATACGCAGTATTTT.

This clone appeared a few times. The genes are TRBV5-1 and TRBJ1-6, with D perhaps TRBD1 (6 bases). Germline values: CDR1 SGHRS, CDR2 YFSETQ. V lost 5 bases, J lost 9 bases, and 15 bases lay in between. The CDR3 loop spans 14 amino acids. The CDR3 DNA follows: TGCGCCAGCAGAAACAGGGTACGGGGTTCACCCCTCCACTTT. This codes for CASRNRVRGSPLHF.

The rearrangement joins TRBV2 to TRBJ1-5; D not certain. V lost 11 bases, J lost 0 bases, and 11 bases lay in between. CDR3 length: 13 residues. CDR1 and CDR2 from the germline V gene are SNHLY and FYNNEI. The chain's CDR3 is CASGGYSNQPQHF. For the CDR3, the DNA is TGTGCCTCAGGAGGCTATAGCAATCAGCCCCAGCATTTT.